The T cell receptor (beta chain) under discussion was sequenced for a study of blood T cell repertoires in COVID-19. Repertoires were generated with immunoSEQ multiplex PCR, while TCRdb's copy carries only in-frame clones and drops some. The table includes 110,000 or so clones, 85% detected once. The CDR3 runs 17 residues. Germline CDR1 is MNHEY and CDR2 is SVGEGT. The V and J ends lost 2 bases and 6 bases respectively, with 23 bases between them. The sequenced material came from peripheral blood. The TCR sequence derives from a human donor in a cohort sampled during active COVID-19. The chain employs TRBV6-2 or TRBV6-3 and TRBJ2-7; D might be TRBD1 (5 bases). Here the CDR3 reads CASSYGSQGVRHGEQYF. The CDR3 nucleotides read TGTGCCAGCAGTTACGGTTCGCAGGGCGTCCGTCATGGCGAGCAGTACTTC.